What follows is one T cell receptor (beta chain) and its context. TCRdb keeps only in-frame clones here, not all; method: immunoSEQ multiplex PCR. The sample yields about 76,000 clones, over 75% seen once. This sample was taken from a study of technical replicates of blood from four donors. The germline V gene encodes CDR1 SGHAT and CDR2 FQNNGV. Trimming took 4 bases from V and 3 from J, leaving 16 bases between them. The CDR3 totals 16 residues. Sequenced: T cells isolated from PBMCs. The rearrangement links TRBV11-2 to TRBJ2-4; weak D call: TRBD2 (7 bases). This TCR was recovered from a human donor in good health. CDR3 in DNA: TGTGCCAGCAGCTCCAGACCGGGGGGCGTCAAAAACATTCAGTACTTC. Translation gives CASSSRPGGVKNIQYF.